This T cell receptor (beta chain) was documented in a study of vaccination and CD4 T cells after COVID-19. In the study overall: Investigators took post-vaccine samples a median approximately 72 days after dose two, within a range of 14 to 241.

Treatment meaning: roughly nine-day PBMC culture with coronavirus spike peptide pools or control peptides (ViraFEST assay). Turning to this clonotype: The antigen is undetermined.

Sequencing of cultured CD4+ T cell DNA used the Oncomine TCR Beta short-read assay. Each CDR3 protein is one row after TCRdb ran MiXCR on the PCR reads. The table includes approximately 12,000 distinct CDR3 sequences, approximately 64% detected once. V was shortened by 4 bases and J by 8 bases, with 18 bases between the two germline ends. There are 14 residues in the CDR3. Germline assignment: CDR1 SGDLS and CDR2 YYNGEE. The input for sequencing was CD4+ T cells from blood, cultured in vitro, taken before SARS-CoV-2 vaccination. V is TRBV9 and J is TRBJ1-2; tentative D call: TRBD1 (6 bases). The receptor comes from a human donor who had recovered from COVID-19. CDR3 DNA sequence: TGTGCCAGCAGCCCCCAGGGCGGGGGCGGCGGCTACACCTTC. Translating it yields CASSPQGGGGGYTF.